One and the same sample provided the 31 T cell receptor beta chains below, sequenced in a study of OX40 agonist ivuxolimab in advanced cancers. Library preparation used the immunoSEQ multiplex PCR assay. TCRdb took this table from immuneACCESS and kept in-frame rearrangements with V and J called. Such tables lack part of the clones; where checked against another copy, unresolved V genes explain under half of the gap, and the rest is unexplained. This sample comprises 90,000 to 100,000 clones, roughly 95% of them detected only once. 2% to 2.5% of the sample comes from the top ten. This specimen was CD4+ or CD8+ T cells sorted from blood, taken in a trial of the OX40 agonist ivuxolimab. These receptors originate from an adult with an advanced solid tumor such as melanoma, head and neck, liver or kidney cancer.

This clone showed up just a few times. This chain joins TRBV4-3 and TRBJ2-2; 8 nucleotides line up with TRBD2. The germline V gene has CDR1 LGHNA and CDR2 YSLEER. Germline trimming cut 1 base from V and 9 bases from J; bases unmatched to any gene: 4. The CDR3 totals 14 residues. The CDR3 loop reads CASSQGSSGRELFF. The CDR3 region has the DNA TGCGCCAGCAGCCAAGGAAGTAGCGGGAGGGAGCTGTTTTTT.

The rearrangement joins TRBV18 to TRBJ2-1; no clear D gene. The CDR3 contains 14 residues. In germline, CDR1 is KGHSH, CDR2 LQKENI. Between the trimmed V and J ends, which lost 10 bases and 4 bases, there was a span of 17 bases. CDR3 amino acids: CATLRPYSYNEQFF. CDR3 nucleotides: TGTGCCACCCTTCGTCCCTACAGTTACAATGAGCAGTTCTTC.

CDR3 DNA: TGTGCCAGCAGTCGAACGGGGCCGAACACCGGGGAGCTGTTTTTT. Translation: CASSRTGPNTGELFF. The gene calls are TRBV9 and TRBJ2-2; either TRBD1 or TRBD2 may supply D (5 bases each). Germline V CDR1 and CDR2: SGDLS, YYNGEE. CDR3 size: 15 residues. Deletions cut 5 bases from V and 0 bases from J, with 11 bases between.

This chain links TRBV11-2 with TRBJ1-2; perhaps TRBD1 as D (6 bases). This CDR3 has 13 residues. Germline lookup yields CDR1 SGHAT and CDR2 FQNNGV. Trimming removed 5 bases at V and 2 bases at J, with 9 bases between. Written as DNA, the CDR3 is TGTGCCAGCAGCGAAACAGGGAACTATGGCTACACCTTC. Translation gives CASSETGNYGYTF.

The chain is built from TRBV15 and TRBJ1-5, with D possibly being TRBD1 (5 bases). Germline V gene data show CDR1 as LNHNV and CDR2 as YYDKDF (reference sequence). The CDR3 length is 12 residues. V shed 4 bases and J shed 7 bases, with 8 bases lying between them. CDR3 nucleotides: TGTGCCACCAGCACAGGGTTCCAGCCCCAGCATTTT. It translates to CATSTGFQPQHF.

The genes are TRBV27 and TRBJ2-5; D is undetermined. TRBJ2-7 matches the DNA end more closely, so the J call is doubtful. Germline V gene sequence: CDR1 MNHEY, CDR2 SMNVEV (reference sequence). This CDR3 is built from 15 residues. The CDR3 loop is CASSLLTGYRAEQYF. CDR3 sequence (DNA): TGTGCCAGCAGCCTCCTGACTGGCTATAGGGCCGAGCAGTACTTC.

V usage is TRBV7-3 and J usage is TRBJ1-2; 8 nucleotides match TRBD1. This CDR3 has 14 residues. J gave up 7 bases and V 4 bases, and 8 bases lay outside the gene matches. Germline lookup yields CDR1 SGHTA and CDR2 FQGTGA. This CDR3 is CASSSLDRGFGYTF. The CDR3 DNA is TGTGCCAGCAGCTCCTTAGACAGGGGTTTTGGCTACACCTTC.

The genes are TRBV4-1 and TRBJ1-6; a possible D gene is TRBD1 (5 bases). The germline V gene encodes CDR1 MGHRA and CDR2 YSYEKL. There are 17 residues in the CDR3. Deletions cut 1 base from V and 8 bases from J, with 18 bases between. The CDR3: CASSQGPGPTSDSPLHF. CDR3 in DNA: TGCGCCAGCAGCCAAGGTCCAGGGCCAACCAGCGATTCACCCCTCCACTTT.

This clone has only a few counts. The same CDR3 arises from other DNA sequences in this sample as well. V and J are TRBV7-9 and TRBJ2-7; unclear D gene. V lost 1 base to trimming and J lost 4 bases, with 5 bases between them. CDR3 size: 12 residues. CDR1 SEHNR and CDR2 FQNEAQ come from the germline V gene (reference sequence). The CDR3 here is CASSLGSYEQYF. The CDR3 bases are TGTGCCAGCAGCTTAGGAAGTTACGAGCAGTACTTC. The full variable domain, completed using reference TRBV7-9 and TRBJ2-7, is DTGVSQNPRHKITKRGQNVTFRCDPISEHNRLYWYRQTLGQGPEFLTYFQNEAQLEKSRLLSDRFSAERPKGSFSTLEIQRTEQGDSAMYLCASSLGSYEQYFGPGTRLTVT.

V is TRBV2 and J is TRBJ2-3; TRBD2 aligns across 11 bases. Germline assignment: CDR1 SNHLY and CDR2 FYNNEI. The CDR3 totals 18 residues. V shed 3 bases and J 1 base; nucleotides not matched to a gene: 9. CDR3 DNA: TGTGCCAGCAGTGAGGGGATGACTAGCGGGAAAGGCACAGATACGCAGTATTTT. Amino acids: CASSEGMTSGKGTDTQYF.

The chain employs TRBV9 and TRBJ2-7, with 7 bases lining up with TRBD1. The length of the CDR3 is 16 residues. Per germline, CDR1 SGDLS and CDR2 YYNGEE. V shed 3 bases and J 4 bases; nucleotides not matched to a gene: 13. The CDR3 here is CASSAATGTALYEQYF. CDR3 sequence (DNA): TGTGCCAGCAGCGCGGCGACAGGGACGGCGCTTTACGAGCAGTACTTC.

V gene TRBV7-9 combines with J gene TRBJ1-1; D is ambiguous. The CDR3 extends over 13 amino acids. Germline V gene sequence: CDR1 SEHNR, CDR2 FQNEAQ (reference sequence). V shed 5 bases and J shed 0 bases, with 7 bases lying between them. CDR3 DNA: TGTGCCAGCAGCCCTCAGGTGAACACTGAAGCTTTCTTT. Amino acid sequence: CASSPQVNTEAFF.

This chain connects TRBV11-2 to TRBJ2-1; the D gene is possibly TRBD1 (5 bases). Germline CDR1 reads SGHAT; CDR2 reads FQNNGV. This CDR3 comprises 16 residues. The V gene lost 8 bases and the J gene lost 6 bases, with 23 bases spanning the gap. The CDR3 protein is CASSGPRQGEVNEQFF. CDR3 nucleotide sequence: TGTGCCAGCTCGGGCCCTAGACAAGGGGAAGTCAATGAGCAGTTCTTC.

The chain has TRBV7-9 and TRBJ2-1, with TRBD2 matching over 14 bases. V shed 4 bases, J shed 5 bases, and the junction held 1 base outside the gene matches. The germline V gene has CDR1 SEHNR and CDR2 FQNEAQ (reference sequence). The CDR3 spans 15 residues. The chain's CDR3 is CASSWGLAGDNEQFF. For the CDR3, the DNA is TGTGCCAGCAGCTGGGGACTAGCGGGGGACAATGAGCAGTTCTTC. Based on the CDR3 plus reference TRBV7-9 and TRBJ2-1, the full variable domain is DTGVSQNPRHKITKRGQNVTFRCDPISEHNRLYWYRQTLGQGPEFLTYFQNEAQLEKSRLLSDRFSAERPKGSFSTLEIQRTEQGDSAMYLCASSWGLAGDNEQFFGPGTRLTVL.

This chain uses TRBV5-1 with TRBJ2-2; 7 bases fit TRBD1. This CDR3 is built from 16 residues. V was pared by 0 bases and J by 6 bases, with 8 bases of the junction left unmatched. The germline V gene encodes CDR1 SGHRS and CDR2 YFSETQ. Written as DNA, the CDR3 is TGCGCCAGCAGCTTGGTGCCGACAGGGAGAGCCGGGGAGCTGTTTTTT. Translation: CASSLVPTGRAGELFF.

The chain combines TRBV6-5 with TRBJ2-2; D is unclear. Trimming cost V 8 bases and J 2 bases, with 15 bases left between them. The germline V gene has CDR1 MNHEY and CDR2 SVGAGI. The CDR3 has 15 residues. As DNA, the CDR3 is TGTGCCAGCTTTACCCCAGCCTTCAACACCGGGGAGCTGTTTTTT. This sequence encodes CASFTPAFNTGELFF.

J is TRBJ2-7 and V is TRBV6-5; possible D gene TRBD1, 6 bases. Germline V gives CDR1 MNHEY, CDR2 SVGAGI. The V end lost 6 bases, the J end lost 4 bases, and 13 bases lay between the germline ends. This CDR3 is built from 13 residues. The CDR3 is CASSPGQSYEQYF. Written as DNA, the CDR3 is TGTGCCAGCAGCCCAGGACAGTCTTACGAGCAGTACTTC.

This chain joins TRBV7-6 and TRBJ1-2, with TRBD1 matching over 7 bases. The ends lost 1 base at V and 1 base at J; junction bases unmatched: 9. The V gene's germline CDR1 is SGHVS and CDR2 FNYEAQ. There are 17 residues in the CDR3. The CDR3 protein is CASSLEIEGANNYGYTF. The CDR3, as DNA: TGTGCCAGCAGCTTAGAGATTGAGGGGGCTAATAACTATGGCTACACCTTC.

The gene calls are TRBV7-9 and TRBJ2-1; 9 bases are shared with TRBD1. This CDR3 spans 16 amino acids. V was pared by 5 bases and J by 5 bases, with 10 bases of the junction left unmatched. CDR1 is SEHNR and CDR2 is FQNEAQ in the germline V gene (reference sequence). Here the CDR3 reads CASSNSRDRDHNEQFF. CDR3 coding DNA: TGTGCCAGCAGCAATTCCCGGGACAGGGACCACAATGAGCAGTTCTTC.

CDR3 sequence (DNA): TGTGCCAGCAGCGTAGTGTCTAGCCTGGCGCGCAATGAGCAGTTCTTC. As protein: CASSVVSSLARNEQFF. The rearrangement joins TRBV9 to TRBJ2-1; a possible D gene is TRBD2 (5 bases). Trimming left V 0 bases short and J 6 bases short, with 16 bases between. The V gene's germline CDR1 is SGDLS and CDR2 YYNGEE. The CDR3 is 16 amino acids.

The J gene is TRBJ1-1, the V gene TRBV29-1; D is uncertain. Between the trimmed V and J ends, which lost 4 bases and 0 bases, there was a span of 9 bases. Germline CDR1 reads SQVTM; CDR2 reads ANQGSEA. CDR3 length: 13 residues. In nucleotides, the CDR3 is TGCAGCGTTGCTACAGAGCTGAACACTGAAGCTTTCTTT. Translated, it gives CSVATELNTEAFF.

The chain employs TRBV7-6 and TRBJ1-6; D may be TRBD1 (6 bases). V was pared by 1 base and J by 9 bases, with 13 bases between. This CDR3 has 15 residues. From germline, CDR1 is SGHVS and CDR2 FNYEAQ. CDR3 in DNA: TGTGCCAGCAGCTTAGGGGGGGCGTTCAGTTCACCCCTCCACTTT. Translation: CASSLGGAFSSPLHF. The full variable domain, its missing parts supplied by reference TRBV7-6 and TRBJ1-6, is GAGVSQSPRYKVTKRGQDVALRCDPISGHVSLYWYRQALGQGPEFLTYFNYEAQQDKSGLPNDRFSAERPEGSISTLTIQRTEQRDSAMYRCASSLGGAFSSPLHFGNGTRLTVT.

J is TRBJ1-2 and V is TRBV28, with D possibly TRBD1 on 6 matching bases. The CDR3 contains 14 residues. V was cut by 5 bases and J by 3 bases, with 13 bases left in between. CDR1 is MDHEN and CDR2 is SYDVKM in the germline V gene. DNA of the CDR3: TGTGCCAGCAGTCTTAACACAGGGCACTATGGCTACACCTTC. Its translation is CASSLNTGHYGYTF.

The chain's CDR3 is CASSEGGASYGYTF. CDR3 DNA: TGTGCCAGCAGTGAAGGTGGAGCCTCCTATGGCTACACCTTC. This chain links TRBV6-4 with TRBJ1-2; D not certain. Germline V lookup: CDR1 MRHNA, CDR2 SNTAGT. The CDR3 extends over 14 amino acids. The V gene lost 3 bases and the J gene lost 4 bases, with 12 bases spanning the gap.

The chain couples TRBV4-1 to TRBJ2-2; D is unclear. V dropped 0 bases and J dropped 6 bases, with 2 bases sitting between them. The CDR3 totals 12 residues. CDR1 MGHRA and CDR2 YSYEKL come from the germline V gene. In DNA form, the CDR3 reads TGCGCCAGCAGCCAAGAGGCCGGGGAGCTGTTTTTT. It is translated as CASSQEAGELFF.

J is TRBJ1-5 and V is TRBV5-6; 8 bases are shared with TRBD1. Per the germline V gene, CDR1 is SGHDT and CDR2 is YYEEEE. The CDR3 length is 15 residues. Unmatched junction bases numbered 4, after V lost 2 bases and J lost 3 bases. As DNA, the CDR3 is TGTGCCAGCAGCTTTACAGGGGGGGTCAATCAGCCCCAGCATTTT. Amino acid sequence: CASSFTGGVNQPQHF.

V and J are TRBV6-5 and TRBJ2-2; no definite D call. The length of the CDR3 is 13 residues. Looked up from germline, CDR1 is MNHEY and CDR2 is SVGAGI. Trimming left V 5 bases short and J 2 bases short, with 6 bases between. The CDR3 region is CASSQSNTGELFF. CDR3 bases: TGTGCCAGCAGTCAGTCCAACACCGGGGAGCTGTTTTTT.

As to this clone: The conserved phenylalanine or tryptophan normally closing the CDR3 is absent here, so this likely arose from a read error. This sequence joins TRBV10-3 and TRBJ1-5; D unresolved. This CDR3 contains 14 residues. Trimming pared 8 bases from V and 0 bases from J, leaving 11 bases between. The germline V gene has CDR1 ENHRY and CDR2 SYGVKD. CDR3 amino acids: CAIASGDSNQPQHL. The CDR3 DNA sequence: TGTGCCATCGCATCCGGAGATAGCAATCAGCCCCAGCATCTT.

V is TRBV4-3 and J is TRBJ2-1, with TRBD2 identical over 10 bases. Germline CDR1 is LGHNA and CDR2 is YSLEER. The trim removed 1 base at V and 0 bases at J, leaving 6 bases unmatched. The CDR3 loop spans 18 amino acids. CDR3 residues: CASSQVTSGESSYNEQFF. In DNA, the CDR3 is TGCGCCAGCAGCCAAGTTACTAGCGGGGAGAGCTCCTACAATGAGCAGTTCTTC.

The genes are TRBV4-2 and TRBJ1-6; D uncertain. The germline CDR1 and CDR2 sequences are LGHNA and YNFKEQ. The V end lost 0 bases, the J end lost 10 bases, and 13 bases lay between the germline ends. The CDR3 runs to 15 residues. DNA for the CDR3: TGTGCCAGCAGCCAAGACCTCGGCTCTAGCTCACCCCTCCACTTT. Translating it yields CASSQDLGSSSPLHF.

This clone appeared once. Here the CDR3 reads CASSLSGLAYGYTF. For the CDR3, the DNA is TGTGCCAGCAGTTTATCTGGGCTCGCCTATGGCTACACCTTC. The V and J genes are TRBV27 and TRBJ1-2; D unclear. Per germline, CDR1 MNHEY and CDR2 SMNVEV (reference sequence). V lost 0 bases and J lost 4, with 9 bases in between. The CDR3 totals 14 residues.